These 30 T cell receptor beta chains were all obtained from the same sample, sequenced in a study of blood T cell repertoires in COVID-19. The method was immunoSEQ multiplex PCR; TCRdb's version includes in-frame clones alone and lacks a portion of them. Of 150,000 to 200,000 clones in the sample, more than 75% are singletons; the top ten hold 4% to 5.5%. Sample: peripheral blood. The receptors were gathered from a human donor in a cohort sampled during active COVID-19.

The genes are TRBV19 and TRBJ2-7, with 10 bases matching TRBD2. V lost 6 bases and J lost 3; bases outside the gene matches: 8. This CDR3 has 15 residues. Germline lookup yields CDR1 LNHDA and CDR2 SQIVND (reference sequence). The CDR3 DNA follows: TGTGCCAGTAGCCCCACCTCTAGCGGGAGCTACGAGCAGTACTTC. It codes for CASSPTSSGSYEQYF.

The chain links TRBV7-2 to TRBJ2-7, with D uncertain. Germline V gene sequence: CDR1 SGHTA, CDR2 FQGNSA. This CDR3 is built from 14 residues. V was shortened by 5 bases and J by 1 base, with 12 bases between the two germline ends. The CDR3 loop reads CASSPARVSYEQYF. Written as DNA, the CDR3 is TGTGCCAGCAGCCCCGCCCGGGTTTCCTACGAGCAGTACTTC.

This chain's CDR3 is CASSPRGYEQYF. The DNA of the CDR3 is TGTGCCAGCAGCCCTAGGGGTTACGAGCAGTACTTC. The rearrangement joins TRBV7-2 to TRBJ2-7, with a tentative D call TRBD1 (5 bases). Germline CDR1 and CDR2: SGHTA and FQGNSA. The CDR3 runs to 12 residues. Trimming stripped 5 bases from V and 4 bases from J, with 9 bases between.

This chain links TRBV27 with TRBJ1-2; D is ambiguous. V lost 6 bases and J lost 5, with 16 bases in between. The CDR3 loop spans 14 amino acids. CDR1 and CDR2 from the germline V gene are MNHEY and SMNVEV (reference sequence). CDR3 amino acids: CASSRGAETYGYTF. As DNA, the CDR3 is TGTGCCAGCAGCCGTGGTGCCGAGACTTATGGCTACACCTTC.

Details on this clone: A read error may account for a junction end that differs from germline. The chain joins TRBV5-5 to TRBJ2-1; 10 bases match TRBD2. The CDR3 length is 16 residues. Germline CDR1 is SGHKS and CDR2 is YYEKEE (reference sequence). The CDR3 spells CASSLDVGTSVTVQFF. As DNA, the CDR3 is TGTGCCAGCAGTTTGGATGTTGGGACTAGCGTAACTGTGCAGTTCTTC.

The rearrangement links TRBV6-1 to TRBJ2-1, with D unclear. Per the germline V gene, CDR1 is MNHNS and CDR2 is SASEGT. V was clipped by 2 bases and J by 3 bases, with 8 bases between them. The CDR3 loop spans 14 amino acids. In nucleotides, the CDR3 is TGTGCCAGCAGTGAAATCCCAGGCTACAATGAGCAGTTCTTC. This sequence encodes CASSEIPGYNEQFF.

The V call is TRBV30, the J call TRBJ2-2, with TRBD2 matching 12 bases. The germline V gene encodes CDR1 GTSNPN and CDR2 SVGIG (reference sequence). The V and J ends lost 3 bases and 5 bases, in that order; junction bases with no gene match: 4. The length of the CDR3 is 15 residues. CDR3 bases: TGTGCCTGGAGAAGACTAGCGGGAGATACCGGGGAGCTGTTTTTT. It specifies CAWRRLAGDTGELFF.

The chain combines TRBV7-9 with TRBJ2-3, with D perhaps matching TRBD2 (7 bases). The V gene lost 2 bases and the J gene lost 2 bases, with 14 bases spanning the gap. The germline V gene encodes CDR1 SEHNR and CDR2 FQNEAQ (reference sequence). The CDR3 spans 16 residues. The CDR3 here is CASSLMSGGDTDTQYF. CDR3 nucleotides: TGTGCCAGCAGCTTAATGTCGGGGGGCGACACAGATACGCAGTATTTT.

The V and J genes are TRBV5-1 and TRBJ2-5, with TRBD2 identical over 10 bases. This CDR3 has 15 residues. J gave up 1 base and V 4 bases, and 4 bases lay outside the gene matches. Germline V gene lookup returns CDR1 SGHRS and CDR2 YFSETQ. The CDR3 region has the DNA TGCGCCAGCAGCCCCAGGACTAGCGGCCAAGAGACCCAGTACTTC. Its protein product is CASSPRTSGQETQYF.

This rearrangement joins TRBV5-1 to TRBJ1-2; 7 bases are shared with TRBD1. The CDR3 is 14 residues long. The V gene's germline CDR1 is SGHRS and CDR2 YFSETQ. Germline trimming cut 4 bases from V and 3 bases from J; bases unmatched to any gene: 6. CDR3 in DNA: TGCGCCAGCAGCCCAACCACAGGGGACTATGGCTACACCTTC. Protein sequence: CASSPTTGDYGYTF.

The CDR3 coding sequence is TGTGCCAGCAGTTTGTTGGGCAGGGGGCAGGAGACCCAGTACTTC. Translated, it gives CASSLLGRGQETQYF. J is TRBJ2-5 and V is TRBV6-5; TRBD1 aligns across 8 bases. J was trimmed by 5 bases and V by 4 bases; bases with no gene match: 9. CDR1 MNHEY and CDR2 SVGAGI come from the germline V gene. This CDR3 has 15 residues.

The CDR3 spells CASRGGTGGKAFF. The DNA of the CDR3 is TGTGCCAGCAGGGGCGGGACAGGTGGGAAAGCTTTCTTT. The rearrangement uses TRBV2 and TRBJ1-1; 8 nucleotides align to TRBD1. The CDR3 is made up of 13 amino acids. After removal of 6 bases from V and 9 bases from J, the junction contained 9 bases not matched to a gene. CDR1 SNHLY and CDR2 FYNNEI come from the germline V gene. Together with reference TRBV2 and TRBJ1-1, the CDR3 gives the full variable domain: EPEVTQTPSHQVTQMGQEVILRCVPISNHLYFYWYRQILGQKVEFLVSFYNNEISEKSEIFDDQFSVERPDGSNFTLKIRSTKLEDSAMYFCASRGGTGGKAFFGQGTRLTVV.

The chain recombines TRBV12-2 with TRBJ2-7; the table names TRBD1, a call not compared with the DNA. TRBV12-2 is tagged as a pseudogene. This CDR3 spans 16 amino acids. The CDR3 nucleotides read TGTGCAAGTCGCTTTGTACAGGGAAAACGGTCCTACGAGCAGTACTTC. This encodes CASRFVQGKRSYEQYF.

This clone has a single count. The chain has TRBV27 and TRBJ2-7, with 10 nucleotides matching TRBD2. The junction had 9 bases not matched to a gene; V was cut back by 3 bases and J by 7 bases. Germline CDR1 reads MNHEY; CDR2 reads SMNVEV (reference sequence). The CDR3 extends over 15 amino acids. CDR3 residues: CASSFSGRPIWEQYF. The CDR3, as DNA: TGTGCCAGCAGTTTTAGCGGGAGGCCTATATGGGAGCAGTACTTC.

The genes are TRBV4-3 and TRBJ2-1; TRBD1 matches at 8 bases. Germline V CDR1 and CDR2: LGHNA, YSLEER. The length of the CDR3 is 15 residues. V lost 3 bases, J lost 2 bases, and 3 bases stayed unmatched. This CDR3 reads CASSQDRVTYNEQFF. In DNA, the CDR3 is TGCGCCAGCAGCCAGGACAGGGTTACCTACAATGAGCAGTTCTTC.

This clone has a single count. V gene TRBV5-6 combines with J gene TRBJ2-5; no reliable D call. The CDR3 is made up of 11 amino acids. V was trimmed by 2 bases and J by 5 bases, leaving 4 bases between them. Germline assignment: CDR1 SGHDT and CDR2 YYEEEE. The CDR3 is CASSFGETQYF. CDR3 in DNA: TGTGCCAGCAGCTTCGGGGAGACCCAGTACTTC.

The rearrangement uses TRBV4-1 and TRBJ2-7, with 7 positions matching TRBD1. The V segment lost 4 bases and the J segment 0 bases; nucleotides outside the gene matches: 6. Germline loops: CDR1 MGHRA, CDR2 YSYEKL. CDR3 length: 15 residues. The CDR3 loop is CASSPRTGFSYEQYF. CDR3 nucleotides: TGCGCCAGCAGCCCGCGGACAGGCTTCTCCTACGAGCAGTACTTC.

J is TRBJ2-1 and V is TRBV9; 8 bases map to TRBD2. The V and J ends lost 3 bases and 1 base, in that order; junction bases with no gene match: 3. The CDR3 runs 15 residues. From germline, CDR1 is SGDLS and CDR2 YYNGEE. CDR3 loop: CASSALAGSYNEQFF. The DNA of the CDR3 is TGTGCCAGCAGCGCTCTAGCGGGTTCCTACAATGAGCAGTTCTTC.

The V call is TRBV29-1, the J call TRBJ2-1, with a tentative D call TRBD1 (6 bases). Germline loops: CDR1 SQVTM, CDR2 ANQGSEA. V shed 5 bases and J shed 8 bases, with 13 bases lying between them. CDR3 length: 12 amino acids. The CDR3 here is CSVSRGTDEQFF. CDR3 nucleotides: TGCAGCGTTAGCAGGGGCACGGATGAGCAGTTCTTC.

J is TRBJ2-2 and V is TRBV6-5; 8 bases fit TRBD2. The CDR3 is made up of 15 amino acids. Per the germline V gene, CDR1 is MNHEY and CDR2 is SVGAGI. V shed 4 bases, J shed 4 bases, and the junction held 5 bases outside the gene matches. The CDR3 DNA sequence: TGTGCCAGCAGTTTTCAAACTAGCGGCACCGGGGAGCTGTTTTTT. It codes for CASSFQTSGTGELFF.

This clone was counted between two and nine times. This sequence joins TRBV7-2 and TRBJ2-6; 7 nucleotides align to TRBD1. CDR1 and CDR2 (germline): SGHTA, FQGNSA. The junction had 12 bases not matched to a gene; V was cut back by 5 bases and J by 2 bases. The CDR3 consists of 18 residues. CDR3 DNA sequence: TGTGCCAGCAGCCCCACACCACAGGGGATGACTGGGGCCAACGTCCTGACTTTC. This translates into CASSPTPQGMTGANVLTF.

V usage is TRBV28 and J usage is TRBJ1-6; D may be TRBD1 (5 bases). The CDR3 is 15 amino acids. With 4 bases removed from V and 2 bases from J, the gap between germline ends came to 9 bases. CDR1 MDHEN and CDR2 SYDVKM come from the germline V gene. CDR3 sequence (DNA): TGTGCCAGCAGTTCGACAGTAACCTATAATTCACCCCTCCACTTT. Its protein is CASSSTVTYNSPLHF.

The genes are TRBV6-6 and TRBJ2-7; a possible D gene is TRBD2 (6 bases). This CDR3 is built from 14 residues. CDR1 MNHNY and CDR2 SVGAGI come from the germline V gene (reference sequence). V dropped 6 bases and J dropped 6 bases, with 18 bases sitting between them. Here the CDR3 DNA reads TGTGCCAGCAGGCAAGATAGCGGCGTCGGCGAGCAGTACTTC. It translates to CASRQDSGVGEQYF.

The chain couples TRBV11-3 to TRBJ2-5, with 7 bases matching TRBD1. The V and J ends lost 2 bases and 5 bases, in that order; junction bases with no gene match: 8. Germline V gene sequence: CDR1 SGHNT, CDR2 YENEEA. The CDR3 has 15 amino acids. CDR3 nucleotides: TGTGCCAGCAGCTTACAAACAGGGGTCCTGGAGACCCAGTACTTC. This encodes CASSLQTGVLETQYF. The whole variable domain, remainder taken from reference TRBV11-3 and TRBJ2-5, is EAGVVQSPRYKIIEKKQPVAFWCNPISGHNTLYWYLQNLGQGPELLIRYENEEAVDDSQLPKDRFSAERLKGVDSTLKIQPAELGDSAVYLCASSLQTGVLETQYFGPGTRLLVL.

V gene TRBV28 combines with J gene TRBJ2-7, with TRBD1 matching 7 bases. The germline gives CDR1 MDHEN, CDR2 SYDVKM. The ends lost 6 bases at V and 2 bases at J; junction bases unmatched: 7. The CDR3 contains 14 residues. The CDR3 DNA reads TGTGCCAGCAGGGGGGCACAGGGGACCTACGAGCAGTACTTC. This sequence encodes CASRGAQGTYEQYF.

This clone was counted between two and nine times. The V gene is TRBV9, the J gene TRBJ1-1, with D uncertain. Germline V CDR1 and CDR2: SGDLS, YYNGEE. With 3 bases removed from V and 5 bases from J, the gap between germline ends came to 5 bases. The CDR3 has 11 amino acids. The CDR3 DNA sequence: TGTGCCAGCAGCGGTCAGACTGAAGCTTTCTTT. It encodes CASSGQTEAFF.

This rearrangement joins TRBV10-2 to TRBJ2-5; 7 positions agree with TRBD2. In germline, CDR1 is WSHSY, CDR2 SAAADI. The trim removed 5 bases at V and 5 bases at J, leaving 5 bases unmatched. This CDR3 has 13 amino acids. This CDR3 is CASSPVGGETQYF. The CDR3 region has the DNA TGCGCCAGCAGTCCGGTCGGGGGGGAGACCCAGTACTTC.

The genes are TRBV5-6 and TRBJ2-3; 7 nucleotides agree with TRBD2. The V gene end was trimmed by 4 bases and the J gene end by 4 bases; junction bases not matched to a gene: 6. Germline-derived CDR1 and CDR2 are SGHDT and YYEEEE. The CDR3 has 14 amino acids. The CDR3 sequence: CASSHQRGPDTQYF. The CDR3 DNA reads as TGTGCCAGCAGCCACCAGCGGGGCCCAGATACGCAGTATTTT.

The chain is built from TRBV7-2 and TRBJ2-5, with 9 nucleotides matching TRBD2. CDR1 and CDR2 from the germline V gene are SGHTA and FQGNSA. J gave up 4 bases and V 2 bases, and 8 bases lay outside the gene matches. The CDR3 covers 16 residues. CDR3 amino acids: CASSLSVRGGGETQYF. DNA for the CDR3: TGTGCCAGCAGCTTATCCGTTCGCGGGGGGGGAGAGACCCAGTACTTC. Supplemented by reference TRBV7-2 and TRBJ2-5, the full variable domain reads GAGVSQSPSNKVTEKGKDVELRCDPISGHTALYWYRQSLGQGLEFLIYFQGNSAPDKSGLPSDRFSAERTGGSVSTLTIQRTQQEDSAVYLCASSLSVRGGGETQYFGPGTRLLVL.

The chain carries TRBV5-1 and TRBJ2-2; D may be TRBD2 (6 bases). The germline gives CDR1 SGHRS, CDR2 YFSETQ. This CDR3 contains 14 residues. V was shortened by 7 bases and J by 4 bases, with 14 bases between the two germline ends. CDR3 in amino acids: CASGALGGTGELFF. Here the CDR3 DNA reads TGCGCCAGCGGGGCCCTGGGGGGCACCGGGGAGCTGTTTTTT. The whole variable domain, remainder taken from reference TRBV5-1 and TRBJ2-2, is KAGVTQTPRYLIKTRGQQVTLSCSPISGHRSVSWYQQTPGQGLQFLFEYFSETQRNKGNFPGRFSGRQFSNSRSEMNVSTLELGDSALYLCASGALGGTGELFFGEGSRLTVL.